The 20 T cell receptor beta chains below all came from one sample that was sequenced in a study of post-analysis software for immune sequencing data (dated by TCRdb to between 2015 and 2017). The library came from PCR. TCRdb records Illumina HiSeq 2500 as the sequencer. Unique molecular identifiers were incorporated into TCR beta cDNA libraries to reduce PCR and sequencing biases. TCRdb took the public reads, trimmed them with fastp at Q25, ran MiXCR for clone calling and kept in-frame beta chains. Records with the same CDR3 protein are collapsed into one entry carrying the most frequent genes and DNA. The sample table holds 750,000 to 900,000 distinct CDR3 sequences, of which about 43% were seen once. The top ten constitute just under 5% of the sample. Study-wide findings and limitations: Significantly higher frequencies in patients than in controls were found for roughly 5 TRBV segments, including TRBV5-6, TRBV5-1 and TRBV20-1.

No antigen has been assigned to these receptors. The sequencing input was blood. These receptor sequences come from a girl between 5 and 17 years old with multiple sclerosis.

This clonotype occurred a few times. This sequence joins TRBV12-3 or TRBV12-4 and TRBJ2-7; TRBD2 matches 12 bases. Matching the DNA end better, TRBJ2-5 makes the J call doubtful. The CDR3 loop spans 14 amino acids. CDR3 bases: TGTGCCAGCGGTTCTAGCGGGAGGGAGGAGACCCAGTACTTC. Protein: CASGSSGREETQYF.

The chain joins TRBV7-2 to TRBJ2-5, with D perhaps TRBD2 (6 bases). Trimming left V 5 bases short and J 4 bases short, with 11 bases between. The CDR3 extends over 13 amino acids. Per germline, CDR1 SGHTA and CDR2 FQGNSA. CDR3 coding DNA: TGTGCCAGCAGCCGGGGGATCACAGAGACCCAGTACTTC. Translating gives CASSRGITETQYF.

The J gene is TRBJ2-3, the V gene TRBV12-3 or TRBV12-4; D unresolved. Trimming cost V 10 bases and J 2 bases, with 16 bases left between them. The CDR3 spans 14 residues. CDR3 DNA sequence: TGTGCCACCCCGGACCAACATCACACAGATACGCAGTATTTT. This codes for CATPDQHHTDTQYF.

The count of this clonotype is one. At one boundary the junction diverges from the germline segment, which might be a read error. This chain joins TRBV20-1 and TRBJ2-7; TRBD1 might be the D (5 bases). The CDR3 is made up of 15 amino acids. Germline loops: CDR1 DFQATT, CDR2 SNEGSKA (reference sequence). CDR3 in amino acids: CSARAPQAGKYEQYF. In DNA, the CDR3 is TGCAGTGCCAGAGCCCCACAGGCAGGGAAATACGAGCAGTACTTC.

This clonotype was seen only a few times. V is TRBV4-2 and J is TRBJ2-7, with 7 nucleotides matching TRBD1. After removal of 0 bases from V and 3 bases from J, the junction contained 5 bases not matched to a gene. The germline gives CDR1 LGHNA, CDR2 YNFKEQ. CDR3 length: 15 residues. CDR3 nucleotide sequence: TGTGCCAGCAGCCAAGAGGCAGGGGGAGTCTACGAGCAGTACTTC. It yields the protein CASSQEAGGVYEQYF.

V is TRBV29-1 and J is TRBJ1-2; D call uncertain. The CDR3 totals 12 residues. Trimming cost V 8 bases and J 1 base, with 11 bases left between them. Per germline, CDR1 SQVTM and CDR2 ANQGSEA. The CDR3 region has the DNA TGCAGCTCTGATGGGGATAACTATGGCTACACCTTC. Its protein product is CSSDGDNYGYTF.

The gene calls are TRBV4-1 and TRBJ2-7, with TRBD2 as a possible D gene (5 bases). Between the trimmed V and J ends, which lost 0 bases and 0 bases, there was a span of 12 bases. The CDR3 consists of 16 residues. CDR1 is MGHRA and CDR2 is YSYEKL in the germline V gene. The CDR3 loop reads CASSQESGTSSYEQYF. In DNA, the CDR3 is TGCGCCAGCAGCCAAGAATCCGGCACTAGCTCCTACGAGCAGTACTTC.

This clonotype showed up just a few times. This sequence joins TRBV6-5 and TRBJ2-6; D ambiguous. The CDR3 covers 15 residues. CDR1 MNHEY and CDR2 SVGAGI come from the germline V gene. V was shortened by 2 bases and J by 0 bases, with 5 bases between the two germline ends. CDR3 loop: CASSYGASGANVLTF. The CDR3 bases are TGTGCCAGCAGTTACGGTGCCTCTGGGGCCAACGTCCTGACTTTC.

V usage is TRBV4-1 and J usage is TRBJ2-3; no firm D call. The CDR3 is 13 residues long. The V gene's germline CDR1 is MGHRA and CDR2 YSYEKL. The V end lost 0 bases, the J end lost 8 bases, and 9 bases lay between the germline ends. CDR3 loop: CASSQERGRTQYF. The DNA of the CDR3 is TGCGCCAGCAGCCAAGAACGAGGACGTACGCAGTATTTT.

This sequence joins TRBV27 and TRBJ2-5; the D gene is possibly TRBD1 (5 bases). The J call may be wrong; the DNA end is better matched by TRBJ2-7. CDR3 length: 13 amino acids. Germline V gene lookup returns CDR1 MNHEY and CDR2 SMNVEV (reference sequence). Written as DNA, the CDR3 is TGTGCCAGCAGACCAGGGTTCTCCCTCGAGCAGTACTTC. Translated: CASRPGFSLEQYF.

This clonotype was seen a handful of times. The chain is built from TRBV9 and TRBJ1-1; 9 bases match TRBD1. The CDR3 is 14 residues long. Trimming at V came to 3 bases and at J to 0 bases, leaving 0 bases not matched to a gene. Germline values: CDR1 SGDLS, CDR2 YYNGEE. This CDR3 is CASSGQGVNTEAFF. CDR3 DNA sequence: TGTGCCAGCAGCGGACAGGGGGTGAACACTGAAGCTTTCTTT.

This chain joins TRBV12-3 or TRBV12-4 and TRBJ2-1; TRBD2 matches 8 bases. This CDR3 spans 14 amino acids. V lost 7 bases and J lost 4; bases outside the gene matches: 6. CDR3 residues: CASILSGAYNEQFF. CDR3 bases: TGTGCCAGCATTCTTAGCGGGGCTTACAATGAGCAGTTCTTC.

The chain recombines TRBV12-3 or TRBV12-4 with TRBJ2-7; TRBD2 is a possible D gene (5 bases). Trimming removed 4 bases at V and 2 bases at J, with 12 bases between. The CDR3 covers 14 residues. The CDR3 region has the DNA TGTGCCAGCAGTTCGCCCGGACTTCCCTACGAGCAGTACTTC. This encodes CASSSPGLPYEQYF.

In the case of this clonotype: A much larger clone lies one base from this, so it may be a read error. The chain carries TRBV7-3 and TRBJ2-4; D gene unclear. The CDR3 has 17 amino acids. CDR1 SGHTA and CDR2 FQGTGA come from the germline V gene. The CDR3 DNA reads TGTGCCAGCAGCTTAGAGGAGTGGGAATTAGCCAAAAACATTCGGTACTTC. Its translation: CASSLEEWELAKNIRYF.

This rearrangement joins TRBV7-9 to TRBJ2-1, with D uncertain. V lost 2 bases and J 14 bases, leaving 16 bases between the germline ends. Germline V gene sequence: CDR1 SEHNR, CDR2 FQNEAQ (reference sequence). The CDR3 is made up of 13 amino acids. CDR3 sequence: CASSLRARQWEFF. The CDR3 DNA follows: TGTGCCAGCAGCTTAAGGGCTCGGCAGTGGGAGTTCTTC.

The rearrangement joins TRBV4-1 to TRBJ2-3; 8 bases are shared with TRBD2. After removal of 4 bases from V and 2 bases from J, the junction contained 11 bases not matched to a gene. The CDR3 totals 17 residues. CDR1 is MGHRA, CDR2 YSYEKL, per germline. In DNA form, the CDR3 reads TGCGCCAGCAGCCGGGAAGCGGGAGAGCGGAACACAGATACGCAGTATTTT. Its protein is CASSREAGERNTDTQYF.

This clonotype was picked up a small number of times. The chain combines TRBV2 with TRBJ1-4; D is perhaps TRBD1 (5 bases). There are 13 residues in the CDR3. V lost 4 bases and J 7 bases, leaving 10 bases between the germline ends. From germline, CDR1 is SNHLY and CDR2 FYNNEI. The CDR3 sequence: CASSAGTGEKLFF. In DNA, the CDR3 is TGTGCCAGCAGTGCCGGGACTGGTGAAAAACTGTTTTTT. Looking up the rest from reference TRBV2 and TRBJ1-4 gives the full variable domain: EPEVTQTPSHQVTQMGQEVILRCVPISNHLYFYWYRQILGQKVEFLVSFYNNEISEKSEIFDDQFSVERPDGSNFTLKIRSTKLEDSAMYFCASSAGTGEKLFFGSGTQLSVL.

The rearrangement uses TRBV5-1 and TRBJ1-2; D is unclear. This CDR3 comprises 13 residues. Trimming removed 0 bases at V and 6 bases at J, with 9 bases between. Germline CDR1 is SGHRS and CDR2 is YFSETQ. CDR3 sequence reads: CASSLDRRDGYTF. CDR3 bases: TGCGCCAGCAGCTTGGACAGAAGGGATGGCTACACCTTC.

V and J are TRBV20-1 and TRBJ2-1, with TRBD2 identical over 8 bases. Germline CDR1 reads DFQATT; CDR2 reads SNEGSKA (reference sequence). With 4 bases clipped from V and 0 bases from J, the junction kept 5 bases outside the gene matches. The CDR3 is made up of 15 amino acids. CDR3 sequence (DNA): TGCAGTGCTACCATAGCGGGGAGCTCCTACAATGAGCAGTTCTTC. Amino acid sequence: CSATIAGSSYNEQFF.

This rearrangement joins TRBV6-2 or TRBV6-3 to TRBJ2-5; 7 bases line up with TRBD1. CDR1 is MNHEY, CDR2 SVGEGT, per germline. There are 15 residues in the CDR3. Trimming cost V 6 bases and J 5 bases; bases outside gene matches: 12. The DNA for the CDR3 is TGTGCCAGCAGCGGGGCAGGGGGTAATCCGGAGACCCAGTACTTC. Translation gives CASSGAGGNPETQYF.